These 18 T cell receptor beta chains were all obtained from the same sample, sequenced in a study of Graves' ophthalmopathy and Graves' hyperthyroidism. The sequenced template was RNA, covering the TCR beta CDR3 region. First-round RT-PCR employed HTBI primers, with a second-round multiplex PCR after it. TCRdb reprocessed the multiplex PCR reads via MiXCR and lists one record per CDR3 protein. The sample contains 500,000 to 800,000 distinct CDR3 sequences, under 50% of which appear only once. The sequencing sample was made of peripheral blood. These receptors originate from an adult man with Graves' ophthalmopathy.

The gene calls are TRBV6-2 or TRBV6-3 and TRBJ2-6, with 8 bases identical to TRBD2. Germline V CDR1 and CDR2: MNHEY, SVGEGT. V lost 8 bases, J lost 4 bases, and 7 bases stayed unmatched. This CDR3 region has 15 residues. Written as DNA, the CDR3 is TGTGCCAGCGGGACTAGGGGTTCAGGGGCCAACGTCCTGACTTTC. Translating gives CASGTRGSGANVLTF.

This clonotype has only one observation. The chain joins TRBV30 to TRBJ2-7; D may match TRBD1 or TRBD2 (5 bases each). V was cut by 1 base and J by 7 bases, with 17 bases left in between. Germline CDR1 and CDR2: GTSNPN and SVGIG (reference sequence). The length of the CDR3 is 14 residues. DNA of the CDR3: TGTGCCTGGAGTGAGCGTTGGGGGATTGAGGAGCAGTACTTC. It is translated as CAWSERWGIEEQYF.

As to this clonotype: Relative to the germline gene, one junction end is altered; a read error may explain this. This sequence joins TRBV7-9 and TRBJ2-5, with 7 positions matching TRBD2. Germline CDR1 SEHNR, CDR2 FQNEAQ (reference sequence). CDR3 length: 15 residues. CDR3 region: CASSQFGLVEETQYF. The CDR3 bases are TGCGCCAGCAGCCAATTTGGACTAGTTGAGGAGACCCAGTACTTC.

This clonotype has a handful of counts. The rearrangement links TRBV5-1 to TRBJ2-2; no firm D call. V was trimmed by 3 bases and J by 2 bases, leaving 11 bases between them. The CDR3 loop spans 15 amino acids. Per germline, CDR1 SGHRS and CDR2 YFSETQ. The CDR3 bases are TGCGCCAGCAGCTGGGCGTATCTCAACACCGGGGAGCTGTTTTTT. This codes for CASSWAYLNTGELFF.

This clonotype was observed a few times. The chain uses TRBV14 and TRBJ1-1; 8 nucleotides align to TRBD1. The CDR3 length is 15 residues. Germline V CDR1 and CDR2: SGHDN, FVKESK. With V trimmed by 0 bases and J by 0 bases, 0 bases remained unmatched. The CDR3 reads CASSQDRGLNTEAFF. The CDR3, as DNA: TGTGCCAGCAGCCAAGACAGGGGGCTGAACACTGAAGCTTTCTTT.

A remark on this clonotype: This may be a read error: a much more frequent sequence differs by one nucleotide. The rearrangement joins TRBV11-2 to TRBJ1-1; no clear D. Germline loops: CDR1 SGHAT, CDR2 FQNNGV. Between the trimmed V and J ends, which lost 6 bases and 2 bases, there was a span of 13 bases. The CDR3 totals 14 residues. The CDR3 coding sequence is TGTGCCAGCAGAAATAAGTACCCAAACACTGAAGCTTTCTTT. It specifies CASRNKYPNTEAFF.

V is TRBV11-2 and J is TRBJ2-7; TRBD2 is a possible D gene (5 bases). Germline CDR1 is SGHAT and CDR2 is FQNNGV. The CDR3 sequence is 13 residues long. Deletions cut 11 bases from V and 1 base from J, with 15 bases between. CDR3 DNA sequence: TGTGCCTGGAGAACCCGGGGATCCTACGAGCAGTACTTC. Protein sequence: CAWRTRGSYEQYF.

This clonotype showed up just a few times. This chain uses TRBV12-3 or TRBV12-4 with TRBJ1-4; D is unresolved. The CDR3 has 13 residues. The germline V and J ends were trimmed by 4 bases and 0 bases, with 3 bases remaining between them. This CDR3 is CASSSATNEKLFF. The CDR3 coding sequence is TGTGCCAGCAGTTCGGCAACTAATGAAAAACTGTTTTTT.

This clonotype was counted between two and nine times. The V call is TRBV12-5, the J call TRBJ1-1; TRBD1 might be the D (5 bases). V lost 0 bases, J lost 3 bases, and 14 bases lay in between. CDR1 is LGHNT, CDR2 FRNRAP, per germline. CDR3 length equals 16 residues. CDR3 protein: CASGLVLGGEHTEAFF. The CDR3 bases are TGTGCTAGTGGTTTGGTACTTGGGGGAGAGCACACTGAAGCTTTCTTT.

This clonotype was recorded at least ten times. The J gene is TRBJ2-5, the V gene TRBV2, with TRBD2 matching over 10 bases. CDR1 and CDR2 from the germline V gene are SNHLY and FYNNEI. The CDR3 runs to 16 residues. V lost 6 bases, J lost 5 bases, and 12 bases stayed unmatched. The CDR3 coding sequence is TGTGCCAGCAGATCTAGCGGGAGCAGGAGGATGGAGACCCAGTACTTC. It codes for CASRSSGSRRMETQYF.

The chain uses TRBV12-3 or TRBV12-4 and TRBJ2-7; D gene uncertain. The CDR3 extends over 13 amino acids. With 0 bases removed from V and 2 bases from J, the gap between germline ends came to 5 bases. The CDR3 nucleotides are TGTGCCAGCAGTTTAGCGGGAACCTACGAGCAGTACGTC. Translated: CASSLAGTYEQYV.

This clonotype has a count of ten or more. The V gene is TRBV10-3, the J gene TRBJ2-7; 14 bases are a match to TRBD2. Trimming cost V 6 bases and J 3 bases; bases outside gene matches: 10. There are 17 residues in the CDR3. CDR1 is ENHRY, CDR2 SYGVKD, per germline. The CDR3 DNA is TGTGCCATCAGCCCCGGGACTAGCGGGAGAGTCGGCTACGAGCAGTACTTC. It is translated as CAISPGTSGRVGYEQYF.

The chain employs TRBV12-3 or TRBV12-4 and TRBJ2-7; TRBD2 agrees at 9 bases. Trimming took 3 bases from V and 3 from J; bases not matched to a gene: 9. The CDR3 totals 16 residues. Here the CDR3 DNA reads TGTGCCAGCAGTTTGGGCGGGGGGGCCTTATTCTACGAGCAGTACTTC. Translated: CASSLGGGALFYEQYF.

The chain is built from TRBV10-3 and TRBJ1-2; the D is unclear. This CDR3 is 15 amino acids long. Trimming took 10 bases from V and 2 from J, leaving 20 bases between them. CDR1 is ENHRY and CDR2 is SYGVKD in the germline V gene. The CDR3 loop reads CASSPRTGKNYGYTF. CDR3 bases: TGTGCCAGCTCACCTCGCACGGGAAAGAACTATGGCTACACCTTC.

With respect to this clonotype: This is likely a read error, given that the CDR3 carries no conserved phenylalanine or tryptophan at its end. This sequence joins TRBV20-1 and TRBJ2-7; the match to TRBD2 covers 7 bases. The CDR3 contains 13 residues. CDR1 and CDR2 (germline): DFQATT, SNEGSKA (reference sequence). The junction had 7 bases not matched to a gene; V was cut back by 7 bases and J by 1 base. The CDR3 coding sequence is TGCAGTGTGGGTGACGGGAGGTCCTACGAGCAGTACCTC. Translated, it gives CSVGDGRSYEQYL.

To note about this clonotype: A junction end diverges from the germline sequence, so it may reflect a read error. The genes are TRBV2 and TRBJ1-5, with 7 bases aligning to TRBD1. This CDR3 is 15 amino acids long. CDR1 and CDR2 (germline): SNHLY, FYNNEI. The CDR3 nucleotides read TGTGCCATCAGTGCCAGTTACAGGGGTGGGCAGCCCCAGCATTTT. The encoded protein is CAISASYRGGQPQHF.

The J gene is TRBJ2-7, the V gene TRBV6-1; TRBD1 matches at 8 bases. Looked up from germline, CDR1 is MNHNS and CDR2 is SASEGT. After removal of 2 bases from V and 4 bases from J, the junction contained 7 bases not matched to a gene. The CDR3 contains 15 residues. The CDR3 DNA reads TGTGCCAGCAGTGAAAACTGGACAGGGTTTTACGAGCAGTACTTC. Translated, it gives CASSENWTGFYEQYF.

In its sample, this clonotype was seen many times. The chain uses TRBV9 and TRBJ1-2, with D possibly TRBD1 on 5 matching bases. The germline V gene has CDR1 SGDLS and CDR2 YYNGEE. This CDR3 contains 14 residues. V was clipped by 0 bases and J by 8 bases, with 14 bases between them. CDR3 protein: CASSVEAGFSGYTF. The CDR3, as DNA: TGTGCCAGCAGCGTAGAAGCAGGGTTTTCGGGCTACACCTTC.